The 27 T cell receptor beta chains presented below share a single source sample, sequenced in a study of liver allograft versus peripheral blood T cells. The wider study: Comparisons were made between T cell receptor repertoires found in transplanted livers and those circulating in recipients' peripheral blood.

One entry per CDR3 protein, called by TCRdb with MiXCR from the reads. This sample carries 10,000 or so distinct CDR3 sequences, around a sixth of them seen once, and the ten largest clones take approximately 1.1%. The receptors were sampled from a human patient who had a liver transplant. Some T cells may be supplied by the graft donor.

V is TRBV7-9 and J is TRBJ1-2; the match to TRBD1 covers 8 bases. The CDR3 loop spans 15 amino acids. V lost 3 bases to trimming and J lost 6 bases; unmatched junction nucleotides: 9. The germline gives CDR1 SEHNR, CDR2 FQNEAQ (reference sequence). The DNA for the CDR3 is TGTGCCAGCAGCTTGGCAACTCAGGGGGCTGATGGCTACACCTTC. Its translation: CASSLATQGADGYTF.

A remark on this clonotype: A much more abundant neighbour one base away suggests this may be a read error. CDR3 sequence: CTSSLGQLYGYTF. CDR3 bases: TGTACCAGTAGTCTTGGACAGCTCTATGGCTACACCTTC. The gene calls are TRBV19 and TRBJ1-2, with D maybe TRBD1 (6 bases). Per germline, CDR1 LNHDA and CDR2 SQIVND (reference sequence). The CDR3 length is 13 residues. Filled out from reference TRBV19 and TRBJ1-2, the complete variable domain reads DGGITQSPKYLFRKEGQNVTLSCEQNLNHDAMYWYRQDPGQGLRLIYYSQIVNDFQKGDIAEGYSVSREKKESFPLTVTSAQKNPTAFYLCTSSLGQLYGYTFGSGTRLTVV.

In this sample, this clonotype turned up many times. V usage is TRBV19 and J usage is TRBJ1-5, with 8 bases identical to TRBD1. The V and J ends lost 4 bases and 5 bases, in that order; junction bases with no gene match: 7. Germline V gives CDR1 LNHDA, CDR2 SQIVND (reference sequence). This CDR3 is 15 amino acids long. As DNA, the CDR3 is TGTGCCAGTAGTACCCCGGGACAGGAATATCAGCCCCAGCATTTT. As protein: CASSTPGQEYQPQHF.

CDR3 loop: CASSFAGLAGYNEQFF. The CDR3 region has the DNA TGTGCCAGCAGCTTCGCGGGACTAGCGGGCTACAATGAGCAGTTCTTC. V is TRBV11-2 and J is TRBJ2-1; 12 positions match TRBD2. J was trimmed by 3 bases and V by 3 bases; bases with no gene match: 3. Germline V gene sequence: CDR1 SGHAT, CDR2 FQNNGV. This CDR3 has 16 residues.

This clonotype was seen a few times. This rearrangement joins TRBV7-9 to TRBJ1-1; possible D gene TRBD1, 6 bases. V lost 7 bases and J 2 bases, leaving 17 bases between the germline ends. Germline CDR1 SEHNR, CDR2 FQNEAQ (reference sequence). The CDR3 extends over 15 amino acids. This chain's CDR3 is CASIIPGGVNTEAFF. For the CDR3, the DNA is TGTGCCAGCATCATCCCTGGGGGCGTCAACACTGAAGCTTTCTTT.

Comment on this clonotype: This may be a read error, as it is one base from a much larger clone. This rearrangement joins TRBV27 to TRBJ1-1, with 10 bases aligning to TRBD1. Germline V CDR1 and CDR2: MNHEY, SMNVEV (reference sequence). This CDR3 contains 16 residues. Losses at the gene ends were 6 bases for V and 7 bases for J; bases not matched to a gene: 14. The CDR3 protein is CASSWTGGRIVVEAFF. In nucleotides, the CDR3 is TGTGCCAGCAGCTGGACAGGGGGAAGAATTGTCGTTGAAGCTTTCTTT.

The gene calls are TRBV27 and TRBJ1-2; 7 bases line up with TRBD1. Germline CDR1 reads MNHEY; CDR2 reads SMNVEV (reference sequence). CDR3 size: 13 residues. V shed 11 bases, J shed 7 bases, and the junction held 13 bases outside the gene matches. The CDR3 nucleotides are TGTGCCGCGAAACCTCAGGGGGGAAGTGGCTACACCTTC. Protein product: CAAKPQGGSGYTF.

This clonotype has more than one count but fewer than ten. The gene calls are TRBV6-5 and TRBJ1-1, with 10 bases identical to TRBD1. The CDR3 spans 15 residues. Germline V gene sequence: CDR1 MNHEY, CDR2 SVGAGI. The J segment lost 7 bases and the V segment lost 6 bases, leaving 11 bases of the junction unmatched. DNA for the CDR3: TGTGCCAGCAGCTCCGCCGGGACAGGGGTGTTTGAAGCTTTCTTT. Translation: CASSSAGTGVFEAFF.

This clonotype qualifies as medium-sized (0.01 to 0.1%). CDR3 protein: CASRGTGLDEKLFF. DNA of the CDR3: TGTGCCAGTAGGGGGACAGGGTTAGATGAAAAACTGTTTTTT. The chain employs TRBV19 and TRBJ1-4; TRBD1 aligns across 9 bases. CDR3 length: 14 amino acids. Trimming removed 6 bases from V and 6 bases from J; junction bases left unmatched: 5. Germline V CDR1 and CDR2: LNHDA, SQIVND (reference sequence). The full variable domain, its missing parts supplied by reference TRBV19 and TRBJ1-4, is DGGITQSPKYLFRKEGQNVTLSCEQNLNHDAMYWYRQDPGQGLRLIYYSQIVNDFQKGDIAEGYSVSREKKESFPLTVTSAQKNPTAFYLCASRGTGLDEKLFFGSGTQLSVL.

In this sample, this clonotype is medium-sized. The chain has TRBV10-3 and TRBJ1-6; weak D call: TRBD1 (6 bases). Germline values: CDR1 ENHRY, CDR2 SYGVKD. This CDR3 has 15 amino acids. The V end was cut by 0 bases, the J end by 8 bases, with 11 bases between. CDR3 in amino acids: CAISESTRGHSPLHF. The CDR3 bases are TGTGCCATCAGTGAGTCGACTCGGGGGCATTCACCCCTCCACTTT.

By frequency in the sample, this clonotype is medium-sized (0.01 to 0.1%). The V call is TRBV18, the J call TRBJ1-2; D is possibly TRBD1 (6 bases). The germline gives CDR1 KGHSH, CDR2 LQKENI. There are 15 residues in the CDR3. V lost 3 bases and J 8 bases, leaving 19 bases between the germline ends. The CDR3 spells CASSPRDQGPLGYTF. DNA for the CDR3: TGTGCCAGCTCACCGAGGGACCAGGGGCCCCTGGGCTACACCTTC. Drawing the rest from reference TRBV18 and TRBJ1-2, the complete variable domain is NAGVMQNPRHLVRRRGQEARLRCSPMKGHSHVYWYRQLPEEGLKFMVYLQKENIIDESGMPKERFSAEFPKEGPSILRIQQVVRGDSAAYFCASSPRDQGPLGYTFGSGTRLTVV.

In its sample, this clonotype is medium-sized. The CDR3 spells CASILDSREGNKAFF. The CDR3 bases are TGTGCCTCCATCTTGGACTCGAGGGAGGGGAACAAAGCTTTCTTT. The rearrangement uses TRBV10-3 and TRBJ1-1; TRBD1 is a possible D gene (5 bases). The CDR3 runs to 15 residues. Germline CDR1 reads ENHRY; CDR2 reads SYGVKD. The V gene lost 11 bases and the J gene lost 9 bases, with 28 bases spanning the gap.

Judged by abundance, this clonotype is medium-sized. The chain uses TRBV6-1 and TRBJ1-1, with D unresolved. The germline V gene has CDR1 MNHNS and CDR2 SASEGT. Trimming took 5 bases from V and 8 from J, leaving 18 bases between them. CDR3 length: 14 residues. The CDR3 here is CASSSNEMGLEAFF. CDR3 DNA: TGTGCCAGCAGTTCTAATGAGATGGGTCTAGAAGCTTTCTTT.

Of note for this clonotype: Possible read error: a much larger clone is one base away. This chain links TRBV18 with TRBJ2-7; D perhaps matches TRBD1 (6 bases). CDR1 is KGHSH and CDR2 is LQKENI in the germline V gene. The CDR3 runs to 15 residues. CDR3 DNA sequence: TGTGCCAGCACACCTAGCCGGGACAAAACCTACGAGCAGTACTTC. Protein: CASTPSRDKTYEQYF.

This clonotype is labeled as medium-sized. This chain links TRBV10-3 with TRBJ1-5, with a weak D call TRBD1 (6 bases). The germline V and J ends were trimmed by 0 bases and 0 bases, with 15 bases remaining between them. The CDR3 loop spans 18 amino acids. The V gene's germline CDR1 is ENHRY and CDR2 SYGVKD. The DNA for the CDR3 is TGTGCCATCAGTGAGTCATGGTGGACAGCAAATAGCAATCAGCCCCAGCATTTT. Translation: CAISESWWTANSNQPQHF.

In its sample, this clonotype is medium-sized. The chain links TRBV5-4 to TRBJ1-1; 7 bases map to TRBD1. CDR3 length: 16 residues. Germline CDR1 reads SGHNT; CDR2 reads YYREEE (reference sequence). Trimming took 5 bases from V and 1 from J; bases not matched to a gene: 11. The CDR3 loop is CASSPKQGSGNTEAFF. CDR3 nucleotides: TGTGCCAGCAGTCCGAAACAGGGGAGCGGGAACACTGAAGCTTTCTTT.

The gene calls are TRBV5-4 and TRBJ1-5; 7 bases line up with TRBD1. Germline assignment: CDR1 SGHNT and CDR2 YYREEE (reference sequence). V lost 4 bases and J lost 5; bases outside the gene matches: 3. The CDR3 is 13 residues long. CDR3 DNA: TGTGCCAGCAGCGCCGACAGGGATCAGCCCCAGCATTTT. It yields the protein CASSADRDQPQHF.

Within the sample, this clonotype is medium-sized (0.01 to 0.1%). The genes are TRBV19 and TRBJ1-1; the D is unclear. Germline CDR1 is LNHDA and CDR2 is SQIVND (reference sequence). CDR3 size: 13 residues. Trimming took off 4 bases at V and 0 bases at J, with 6 bases between the two ends. This CDR3 reads CASSTTMNTEAFF. Here the CDR3 DNA reads TGTGCCAGTAGTACAACCATGAACACTGAAGCTTTCTTT.

By proportion, this clonotype is medium-sized. This chain joins TRBV6-2 or TRBV6-3 and TRBJ1-2; 10 bases match TRBD1. Germline V gives CDR1 MNHEY, CDR2 SVGEGT. The CDR3 has 16 residues. J gave up 8 bases and V 4 bases, and 13 bases lay outside the gene matches. The CDR3: CASSWAGQGLGAGYTF. The CDR3, as DNA: TGTGCCAGCAGTTGGGCGGGACAGGGGCTCGGGGCAGGCTACACCTTC.

The V gene is TRBV7-9, the J gene TRBJ1-1; D is ambiguous. This CDR3 comprises 13 residues. V lost 3 bases and J 2 bases, leaving 7 bases between the germline ends. Germline V gene data show CDR1 as SEHNR and CDR2 as FQNEAQ (reference sequence). DNA for the CDR3: TGTGCCAGCAGCTTCAGTTCAAACACTGAAGCTTTCTTT. It translates to CASSFSSNTEAFF.

The chain has TRBV11-3 and TRBJ2-7; no firm D call. CDR1 is SGHNT, CDR2 YENEEA, per germline. Deletions cut 4 bases from V and 2 bases from J, with 12 bases between. There are 14 residues in the CDR3. CDR3 DNA sequence: TGTGCCAGCAGCTCAAGTTCGGCCGCCTACGAGCAGTACTTC. This translates into CASSSSSAAYEQYF.

On this clonotype: This clone may be a read error of a much larger clone one base away. The V gene is TRBV18, the J gene TRBJ1-4; D gene ambiguous. Germline V CDR1 and CDR2: KGHSH, LQKENI. CDR3 length: 13 residues. The CDR3 DNA reads as TGTGTCAGCTCACCGGGTAATAATGAAAAACTGTTTTTT. It is translated as CVSSPGNNEKLFF.

In this sample, this clonotype is medium-sized. This CDR3 reads CASSLGIPSYGYTF. CDR3 DNA: TGTGCCAGCAGCTTGGGAATACCTTCATATGGCTACACCTTC. V and J are TRBV5-6 and TRBJ1-2; D call uncertain. This CDR3 spans 14 amino acids. The germline CDR1 and CDR2 sequences are SGHDT and YYEEEE. Between the trimmed V and J ends, which lost 0 bases and 5 bases, there was a span of 11 bases.

This clonotype rates as medium-sized. The CDR3 bases are TGTGCCAGTACCCCCCCCCCTTCGAACACTGAAGCTTTCTTT. This encodes CASTPPPSNTEAFF. The V gene is TRBV19, the J gene TRBJ1-1; D unclear. V shed 7 bases and J shed 1 base, with 13 bases lying between them. Germline values: CDR1 LNHDA, CDR2 SQIVND (reference sequence). The CDR3 runs 14 residues.

This clonotype is medium-sized by share. CDR3 region: CASRESADSYEQYF. In nucleotides, the CDR3 is TGTGCCAGTAGGGAGTCGGCGGACTCCTACGAGCAGTACTTC. The chain joins TRBV19 to TRBJ2-7; D gene ambiguous. This CDR3 has 14 residues. V dropped 6 bases and J dropped 0 bases, with 12 bases sitting between them. CDR1 and CDR2 from the germline V gene are LNHDA and SQIVND (reference sequence).

This clonotype is classed as medium-sized. The chain joins TRBV29-1 to TRBJ2-7, with 9 bases identical to TRBD2. Germline V gene lookup returns CDR1 SQVTM and CDR2 ANQGSEA. The CDR3 is 14 residues long. Trimming at V came to 1 base and at J to 7 bases, leaving 8 bases not matched to a gene. The DNA of the CDR3 is TGCAGCGTTGAAGGCGTAGCGGGGGCTTCTGAGCAGTACTTC. Translated, it gives CSVEGVAGASEQYF.

This clonotype was recorded at least ten times. V gene TRBV6-5 combines with J gene TRBJ2-7; 10 bases are shared with TRBD1. From germline, CDR1 is MNHEY and CDR2 SVGAGI. This CDR3 has 14 amino acids. V lost 7 bases, J lost 5 bases, and 8 bases stayed unmatched. This CDR3 reads CASTTRTGGDEQYF. DNA for the CDR3: TGTGCCAGCACCACGAGGACAGGGGGGGACGAGCAGTACTTC.